These 31 T cell receptor beta chains came from one sample sequenced in a study of T cells in Graves' hyperthyroidism and ophthalmopathy. Authors of the study amplified TCR beta CDR3 regions from RNA transcripts. First-round RT-PCR of the TCR CDR3 relied on the HTBI primer set. MiXCR was run by TCRdb on the multiplex PCR reads, yielding one entry per CDR3 protein. The sample shows about 560,000 distinct CDR3 sequences, around 46% of them seen only once. The material sequenced was peripheral blood or thyroid tissue (not recorded which). The source is a woman aged 18-29 years with Graves' hyperthyroidism.

As concerns this clonotype: A clone one base away is much larger, so this may be a read error. The V call is TRBV20-1, the J call TRBJ1-2, with 8 nucleotides matching TRBD1. The CDR3 is made up of 15 amino acids. CDR1 and CDR2 from the germline V gene are DFQATT and SNEGSKA (reference sequence). CDR3 in amino acids: CSARDRAGGYYGFTF. CDR3 coding DNA: TGCAGTGCTAGAGATCGGGCAGGGGGCTATTATGGCTTCACCTTC.

The sample holds many counts of this clonotype. J is TRBJ2-5 and V is TRBV24-1; 7 bases fit TRBD1. The CDR3 has 15 residues. Germline CDR1 reads KGHDR; CDR2 reads SFDVKD. With V trimmed by 3 bases and J by 2 bases, 5 bases remained unmatched. CDR3 bases: TGTGCCACCAGTGATGGGACAGTAAGTCAAGAGACCCAGTACTTC. Translated: CATSDGTVSQETQYF.

The V call is TRBV19, the J call TRBJ1-4, with D possibly being TRBD1 (6 bases). This CDR3 spans 18 amino acids. V dropped 8 bases and J dropped 2 bases, with 24 bases sitting between them. Per the germline V gene, CDR1 is LNHDA and CDR2 is SQIVND (reference sequence). The CDR3 DNA sequence: TGTGCCAGTGTCTGGGACACCCACCGCAGAGCCACTAATGAAAAACTGTTTTTT. Translating gives CASVWDTHRRATNEKLFF.

This chain joins TRBV6-5 and TRBJ2-7; D may be TRBD2 (6 bases). Germline loops: CDR1 MNHEY, CDR2 SVGAGI. V lost 2 bases and J 5 bases, leaving 16 bases between the germline ends. There are 15 residues in the CDR3. The DNA for the CDR3 is TGTGCCAGCAGTTACGTAGGAGGGCCAAGCGACGAGCAGTACTTC. This sequence encodes CASSYVGGPSDEQYF.

The rearrangement joins TRBV20-1 to TRBJ2-7; D remains unclear. Per the germline V gene, CDR1 is DFQATT and CDR2 is SNEGSKA (reference sequence). The CDR3 spans 14 residues. The V gene lost 0 bases and the J gene lost 5 bases, with 14 bases spanning the gap. In nucleotides, the CDR3 is TGCAGTGCTAGAGATCGGTCTGGGCCTAACGAGCAGTACTTC. This codes for CSARDRSGPNEQYF.

CDR3 nucleotides: TGTGCCAGCAGCGTAGATCAGGGGGCTTTCACTGAAGCTTTCTTT. Its protein is CASSVDQGAFTEAFF. V usage is TRBV9 and J usage is TRBJ1-1; 8 nucleotides line up with TRBD1. This CDR3 region has 15 residues. Germline CDR1 reads SGDLS; CDR2 reads YYNGEE. Losses at the gene ends were 0 bases for V and 4 bases for J; bases not matched to a gene: 5.

As for this clonotype: This could be a read error, since a much larger clone is one nucleotide away. The chain has TRBV9 and TRBJ2-7, with D maybe TRBD1 (5 bases). CDR1 is SGDLS and CDR2 is YYNGEE in the germline V gene. The CDR3 runs to 12 residues. The chain's CDR3 is CAGSVVAGKQYF. In nucleotides, the CDR3 is TGTGCCGGCAGCGTAGTGGCAGGGAAGCAGTACTTC.

The chain recombines TRBV24-1 with TRBJ1-5; a weak D match, TRBD1 (5 bases). V was shortened by 2 bases and J by 11 bases, with 15 bases between the two germline ends. The germline V gene encodes CDR1 KGHDR and CDR2 SFDVKD. The CDR3 spans 14 residues. In nucleotides, the CDR3 is TGTGCCACCAGTGATTCCGGACCCGGGGCGGCCCAGCATTTT. Amino acid sequence: CATSDSGPGAAQHF.

This clonotype occurred a few times. The chain joins TRBV20-1 to TRBJ1-6; the match to TRBD1 covers 7 bases. Germline CDR1 is DFQATT and CDR2 is SNEGSKA (reference sequence). This CDR3 is 15 amino acids long. V dropped 3 bases and J dropped 1; count of bases not matched to a gene: 3. CDR3 nucleotide sequence: TGCAGTGCTAGGAACAGGGGTTCCTATAATTCACCCCTCCACTTT. Protein sequence: CSARNRGSYNSPLHF.

This rearrangement joins TRBV5-8 to TRBJ2-3; D not certain. Germline V gene sequence: CDR1 SGHTS, CDR2 YDEGEE. Trimming took off 4 bases at V and 2 bases at J, with 5 bases between the two ends. CDR3 size: 12 residues. CDR3 protein: CASSKVTDTQYF. The CDR3 DNA sequence: TGTGCCAGCAGCAAGGTCACAGATACGCAGTATTTT.

This chain links TRBV2 with TRBJ1-5; D remains unclear. V gave up 7 bases and J gave up 0 bases, with 13 bases separating them. The CDR3 has 15 amino acids. The germline gives CDR1 SNHLY, CDR2 FYNNEI. CDR3 nucleotide sequence: TGTGCCAGCATGTGGACGGCTAATAGCAATCAGCCCCAGCATTTT. Translation: CASMWTANSNQPQHF.

This clonotype was detected once. The chain joins TRBV6-1 to TRBJ2-7; D might be TRBD2 (5 bases). This CDR3 is 14 amino acids long. Trimming cost V 6 bases and J 1 base, with 13 bases left between them. The V gene's germline CDR1 is MNHNS and CDR2 SASEGT. CDR3 in amino acids: CASREDLTSYEQYF. For the CDR3, the DNA is TGTGCCAGCAGGGAGGACTTGACTTCCTACGAGCAGTACTTC.

The chain is built from TRBV5-2 and TRBJ1-1; TRBD1 is taken as the D call from the table, unchecked against the DNA. TRBV5-2 is tagged as a pseudogene. The CDR3 contains 15 residues. This chain's CDR3 is CASTLWGASNTEAFF. The CDR3 DNA reads as TGTGCCAGCACACTTTGGGGGGCCTCGAACACTGAAGCTTTCTTT.

The rearrangement uses TRBV29-1 and TRBJ1-2; D perhaps matches TRBD1 (5 bases). Germline CDR1 is SQVTM and CDR2 is ANQGSEA. The CDR3 runs 13 residues. The CDR3 reads CSASPRETYGYTF. The CDR3 region has the DNA TGCAGTGCTAGCCCCAGGGAGACCTATGGCTACACCTTC.

This clonotype was observed a single time. The chain employs TRBV2 and TRBJ1-2; D unresolved. CDR1 and CDR2 from the germline V gene are SNHLY and FYNNEI. The CDR3 length is 12 residues. CDR3 bases: TGTGCTCAGGCGGGCCAGGAGGTTGGCTACACCTTC. It codes for CAQAGQEVGYTF.

This clonotype appeared a few times. This chain joins TRBV5-8 and TRBJ1-1; weak D call: TRBD1 (6 bases). Germline values: CDR1 SGHTS, CDR2 YDEGEE. CDR3 size: 16 residues. The V and J ends lost 0 bases and 0 bases respectively, with 12 bases between them. The CDR3 DNA reads TGTGCCAGCAGCTTGGGTACAGGGAGCATGAACACTGAAGCTTTCTTT. Protein: CASSLGTGSMNTEAFF.

At least ten counts were recorded for this clonotype. The chain has TRBV25-1 and TRBJ1-4, with 9 bases aligning to TRBD1. Trimming took 4 bases from V and 6 from J; bases not matched to a gene: 9. This CDR3 has 16 amino acids. In germline, CDR1 is MGHDK, CDR2 SYGVNS. CDR3 protein: CASSGDREGLDEKLFF. The CDR3 bases are TGTGCCAGCAGTGGGGACAGGGAGGGTCTAGATGAAAAACTGTTTTTT.

The V gene is TRBV11-2, the J gene TRBJ2-7; 7 bases fit TRBD2. CDR1 and CDR2 from the germline V gene are SGHAT and FQNNGV. This CDR3 is built from 14 residues. Trimming cost V 1 base and J 7 bases; bases outside gene matches: 7. Here the CDR3 reads CASSLGSGLNEQYF. DNA for the CDR3: TGTGCCAGCAGCTTAGGTAGCGGGCTCAATGAGCAGTACTTC.

This clonotype was recorded at least ten times. The chain joins TRBV25-1 to TRBJ1-6, with D possibly TRBD1 on 5 matching bases. V gave up 1 base and J gave up 4 bases, with 8 bases separating them. The CDR3 sequence is 15 residues long. Germline lookup yields CDR1 MGHDK and CDR2 SYGVNS. The CDR3 loop is CASSEFDSYNSPLHF. In DNA form, the CDR3 reads TGTGCCAGCAGTGAATTCGACAGTTATAATTCACCCCTCCACTTT.

This rearrangement joins TRBV19 to TRBJ1-3; tentative D call: TRBD1 (5 bases). V was cut by 10 bases and J by 8 bases, with 15 bases left in between. The germline gives CDR1 LNHDA, CDR2 SQIVND (reference sequence). The CDR3 extends over 12 amino acids. The CDR3 protein is CATAPGGDTIYF. DNA of the CDR3: TGTGCCACAGCCCCTGGGGGAGACACCATATATTTT.

This sequence joins TRBV25-1 and TRBJ2-7; D perhaps matches TRBD2 (6 bases). Germline V lookup: CDR1 MGHDK, CDR2 SYGVNS. Trimming left V 3 bases short and J 4 bases short, with 16 bases between. The CDR3 runs 15 residues. CDR3 in amino acids: CASSDDGSTHYEQYF. CDR3 bases: TGTGCCAGCAGTGACGACGGGAGCACCCATTACGAGCAGTACTTC.

This clonotype turned up a few times. The chain links TRBV7-9 to TRBJ1-2; 7 nucleotides match TRBD1. Per the germline V gene, CDR1 is SEHNR and CDR2 is FQNEAQ (reference sequence). The CDR3 runs to 13 residues. V shed 5 bases, J shed 6 bases, and the junction held 6 bases outside the gene matches. The CDR3 loop reads CASSRQGPDGYTF. The DNA for the CDR3 is TGTGCCAGCAGCCGACAGGGCCCGGATGGCTACACCTTC. Variable domain in full (rest from reference TRBV7-9 and TRBJ1-2): DTGVSQNPRHKITKRGQNVTFRCDPISEHNRLYWYRQTLGQGPEFLTYFQNEAQLEKSRLLSDRFSAERPKGSFSTLEIQRTEQGDSAMYLCASSRQGPDGYTFGSGTRLTVV.

The chain has TRBV29-1 and TRBJ2-2; TRBD2 matches at 8 bases. The V segment lost 7 bases and the J segment 4 bases; nucleotides outside the gene matches: 17. The CDR3 extends over 17 amino acids. The V gene's germline CDR1 is SQVTM and CDR2 ANQGSEA. Here the CDR3 reads CSAHRGSGGPSTGELFF. The CDR3 nucleotides read TGCAGCGCCCATCGGGGGTCGGGAGGGCCGAGCACCGGGGAGCTGTTTTTT.

In DNA, the CDR3 is TGTGCCAGCAGTCATTATGGTGGGTCTGGGGCCAACGTCCTGACTTTC. Translating gives CASSHYGGSGANVLTF. The V gene is TRBV25-1, the J gene TRBJ2-6; D is ambiguous. The germline V gene has CDR1 MGHDK and CDR2 SYGVNS. Trimming removed 5 bases at V and 1 base at J, with 12 bases between. The CDR3 is made up of 16 amino acids.

This clonotype was detected a few times. This chain uses TRBV20-1 with TRBJ1-3; D is uncertain. CDR1 is DFQATT and CDR2 is SNEGSKA in the germline V gene (reference sequence). Trimming removed 5 bases at V and 1 base at J, with 9 bases between. CDR3 length: 13 residues. The CDR3 here is CSAQQPSGNTIYF. The DNA of the CDR3 is TGCAGTGCTCAACAGCCGTCTGGAAACACCATATATTTT.

V usage is TRBV25-1 and J usage is TRBJ1-2; D gene ambiguous. CDR1 and CDR2 from the germline V gene are MGHDK and SYGVNS. This CDR3 spans 13 amino acids. The ends were cut back, 8 bases at V and 5 bases at J, with 15 bases in the middle. DNA for the CDR3: TGTGCCAGCTCTTACGGGGTTCGGTATGGCTACACCTTC. It translates to CASSYGVRYGYTF.

The chain has TRBV9 and TRBJ1-2; tentative D call: TRBD1 (6 bases). V was cut by 4 bases and J by 8 bases, with 18 bases left in between. Germline assignment: CDR1 SGDLS and CDR2 YYNGEE. The CDR3 has 14 residues. CDR3 region: CASSSAVGGRGYTF. The CDR3 DNA reads TGTGCCAGCAGCTCCGCGGTGGGGGGCCGAGGCTACACCTTC.

The chain recombines TRBV10-3 with TRBJ2-7; perhaps TRBD1 as D (6 bases). CDR1 and CDR2 (germline): ENHRY, SYGVKD. Trimming cost V 6 bases and J 0 bases, with 12 bases left between them. This CDR3 is 14 amino acids long. CDR3 bases: TGTGCCATCAGGGGGACATCGGACTCCTACGAGCAGTACTTC. Its translation: CAIRGTSDSYEQYF.

This chain connects TRBV6-1 to TRBJ1-5, with 7 positions matching TRBD1. CDR3 length: 17 amino acids. Unmatched junction bases numbered 17, after V lost 8 bases and J lost 4 bases. Germline CDR1 is MNHNS and CDR2 is SASEGT. The CDR3 sequence: CASEGYQDRSGNQPQHF. As DNA, the CDR3 is TGTGCCAGCGAAGGATACCAGGACAGGAGTGGAAATCAGCCCCAGCATTTT.

The sample holds many counts of this clonotype. The chain carries TRBV7-3 and TRBJ2-6; possibly TRBD1 for D (6 bases). The CDR3 consists of 15 residues. V gave up 3 bases and J gave up 2 bases, with 8 bases separating them. Germline loops: CDR1 SGHTA, CDR2 FQGTGA. The CDR3, as DNA: TGTGCCAGCAGCTTTTCAGGGGCTGGGGCCAACGTCCTGACTTTC. This sequence encodes CASSFSGAGANVLTF.

This clonotype was found a few times. The chain carries TRBV2 and TRBJ2-5; 8 bases map to TRBD2. Germline CDR1 SNHLY, CDR2 FYNNEI. The V gene end was trimmed by 5 bases and the J gene end by 4 bases; junction bases not matched to a gene: 6. CDR3 length: 14 residues. As DNA, the CDR3 is TGTGCCAGCAGTTTCATGGCGGGAGGAGAGACCCAGTACTTC. This codes for CASSFMAGGETQYF.